A selection of T cell receptor beta chains follows, all from one sample in a study of breast tumors, draining lymph nodes, adjacent tissues. TCRdb re-derived calls from the multiplex PCR reads in MiXCR, one entry per CDR3 protein. This table has 30,000 to 35,000 distinct CDR3 sequences, under 80% appearing once. The source material was breast tumor tissue. The origin of the receptors is a female donor with breast cancer. Some clones in this sample may be carry-over from other donors' samples. Each CDR3 is given with its conserved first and last residue.

J: TRBJ1-2
V: TRBV15
CDR3: CATSSSWGGYGYTF

J: TRBJ2-1
V: TRBV7-9
CDR3: CASSPDRGLGNEQFF

J: TRBJ2-2
V: TRBV5-5
CDR3: CASTLRRTGELFF

J: TRBJ1-2
V: TRBV7-2
CDR3: CASSYLPGQDYGYTF

J: TRBJ2-3
V: TRBV20-1
CDR3: CSARESLNTQYF

J: TRBJ2-5
V: TRBV5-6
CDR3: CASSLVPSYQETQYF

J: TRBJ1-2
V: TRBV6-5
CDR3: CASSSGQGLFGYGYTF

J: TRBJ2-4
V: TRBV12-3/TRBV12-4
CDR3: CASTSGTDGRNIQYF

J: TRBJ2-1
V: TRBV7-2
CDR3: CASRNSGSTGYNEQFF

J: TRBJ1-5
V: TRBV2
CDR3: CASRGQHSNQPQHF

J: TRBJ1-2
V: TRBV25-1
CDR3: CASSGGSTGIVNYGYTF

J: TRBJ1-5
V: TRBV6-1
CDR3: CASSEGGTRGPQHF

J: TRBJ1-3
V: TRBV10-2
CDR3: CASSEAGNTIYF

J: TRBJ1-2
V: TRBV7-9
CDR3: CASSTSTGGWAYDHTF

J: TRBJ1-5
V: TRBV12-3/TRBV12-4
CDR3: CASSPDHQPQHF

J: TRBJ1-6
V: TRBV6-5
CDR3: CASRTGAWSPLHF

J: TRBJ2-7
V: TRBV12-3/TRBV12-4
CDR3: CASTRGGPYEQYF

J: TRBJ2-1
V: TRBV20-1
CDR3: CSAIKVNEQFF

J: TRBJ2-7
V: TRBV5-1
CDR3: CASSLVPGSYEQYF

J: TRBJ2-1
V: TRBV2
CDR3: CASRLRTSLYEQFF

J: TRBJ1-6
V: TRBV5-1
CDR3: CASSLVSGSGYNSPLHF

J: TRBJ2-2
V: TRBV7-2
CDR3: CASSLRNSVWAGELFF

J: TRBJ2-2
V: TRBV6-6
CDR3: CASRTTGANTGELFF

J: TRBJ2-1
V: TRBV6-2/TRBV6-3
CDR3: CASSPPVSSYNEQFF

J: TRBJ1-2
V: TRBV9
CDR3: CASSVSSDTYYGYTF

J: TRBJ2-7
V: TRBV20-1
CDR3: CSARLGAESSEQYF

J: TRBJ2-2
V: TRBV9
CDR3: CASSVRLHTGNTGELFF

J: TRBJ1-5
V: TRBV6-2/TRBV6-3
CDR3: CASSYGGGGQPQHF

J: TRBJ2-3
V: TRBV6-1
CDR3: CASSTDTQYF

J: TRBJ2-2
V: TRBV7-6
CDR3: CASSHLSLAGGTGQLFF

J: TRBJ2-7
V: TRBV20-1
CDR3: CSASLGTSYEQYF

J: TRBJ2-7
V: TRBV5-6
CDR3: CASSEGLGSYEQYF

J: TRBJ2-3
V: TRBV5-4
CDR3: CASSLAGGSTDTQYF

J: TRBJ2-7
V: TRBV20-1
CDR3: CSARGTGEGPYEQYF

J: TRBJ1-6
V: TRBV6-5
CDR3: CASKGRAGYNSPLHF

J: TRBJ2-3
V: TRBV20-1
CDR3: CSASPLAGWVDTQYF

J: TRBJ2-7
V: TRBV7-2
CDR3: CASSPSAGYEQYF

J: TRBJ2-7
V: TRBV20-1
CDR3: CSARPSRTYEQYF